The 22 T cell receptor beta chains below come from one sample, sequenced in a study of T cell repertoires in cytomegalovirus infection. TCRdb re-called the reads through MiXCR, storing one row per CDR3 protein. The profile covers more than 400,000 distinct CDR3 sequences, with around a quarter appearing a single time and roughly 13% taken by the ten largest. The sample comprised PBMCs. The receptors derive from a human donor in good health (CMV status not recorded). Some clones in this sample may be carry-over from other donors' samples.

This chain links TRBV28 with TRBJ2-7; D not certain. With 6 bases removed from V and 4 bases from J, the gap between germline ends came to 4 bases. Germline CDR1 reads MDHEN; CDR2 reads SYDVKM. This CDR3 is built from 10 residues. CDR3 nucleotide sequence: TGTGCCAGCAGGAAATACGAGCAGTACTTC. This gives the protein CASRKYEQYF.

This clonotype was found a few times. The chain couples TRBV6-2 or TRBV6-3 to TRBJ1-2; D is ambiguous. The CDR3 spans 12 residues. CDR1 MNHEY and CDR2 SVGEGT come from the germline V gene. Trimming removed 7 bases from V and 5 bases from J, with 11 bases in between. In DNA form, the CDR3 reads TGTGCCAGCACCCCGGGAGGGTATGGCTACACCTTC. Protein sequence: CASTPGGYGYTF.

The chain carries TRBV5-1 and TRBJ1-2; 7 bases align to TRBD1. The ends lost 0 bases at V and 4 bases at J; junction bases unmatched: 3. This CDR3 region has 14 residues. The V gene's germline CDR1 is SGHRS and CDR2 YFSETQ. The CDR3 nucleotides are TGCGCCAGCAGCTTGGAGGGACAGATCTATGGCTACACCTTC. Protein: CASSLEGQIYGYTF.

On this clonotype: The junction does not match germline at one end; this may be a read error. The V gene is TRBV6-4, the J gene TRBJ2-1; D is unresolved. The CDR3 totals 15 residues. Germline CDR1 is MRHNA and CDR2 is SNTAGT. CDR3 region: CVSSAVDRSHNEQFF. The CDR3 nucleotides read TGTGTCAGCAGTGCGGTTGATAGGTCTCACAATGAGCAGTTCTTC.

A few counts support this clonotype. The chain carries TRBV6-1 and TRBJ1-1; no clear D gene. Germline-derived CDR1 and CDR2 are MNHNS and SASEGT. V lost 5 bases, J lost 1 base, and 11 bases lay in between. CDR3 size: 14 residues. The CDR3 spells CASSRRGTNTEAFF. The CDR3 nucleotides read TGTGCCAGCAGTCGGCGGGGAACGAACACTGAAGCTTTCTTT.

The V and J genes are TRBV6-2 or TRBV6-3 and TRBJ2-2, with 8 nucleotides matching TRBD1. Losses at the gene ends were 6 bases for V and 7 bases for J; bases not matched to a gene: 10. CDR1 is MNHEY and CDR2 is SVGEGT in the germline V gene. The CDR3 is 15 residues long. The CDR3 protein is CASRKRQGMVGELFF. CDR3 coding DNA: TGTGCCAGCAGGAAGAGACAGGGGATGGTCGGGGAGCTGTTTTTT.

In this sample, this clonotype turned up many times. The chain uses TRBV7-2 and TRBJ2-3, with 7 bases identical to TRBD2. V lost 1 base, J lost 2 bases, and 6 bases stayed unmatched. In germline, CDR1 is SGHTA, CDR2 FQGNSA. This CDR3 spans 16 amino acids. The CDR3 here is CASSLVGGYDTDTQYF. CDR3 DNA: TGTGCCAGCAGCTTAGTGGGGGGGTACGACACAGATACGCAGTATTTT.

The J gene is TRBJ1-5, the V gene TRBV19; tentative D call: TRBD1 (6 bases). Germline V gives CDR1 LNHDA, CDR2 SQIVND (reference sequence). CDR3 length: 15 residues. The V end lost 5 bases, the J end lost 3 bases, and 14 bases lay between the germline ends. DNA for the CDR3: TGTGCCAGTAGTCGTTCTGGACAGTCCAATCAGCCCCAGCATTTT. Its protein is CASSRSGQSNQPQHF. Full variable domain (missing parts from reference TRBV19 and TRBJ1-5): DGGITQSPKYLFRKEGQNVTLSCEQNLNHDAMYWYRQDPGQGLRLIYYSQIVNDFQKGDIAEGYSVSREKKESFPLTVTSAQKNPTAFYLCASSRSGQSNQPQHFGDGTRLSIL.

This clonotype was counted only a few times. The chain joins TRBV6-2 or TRBV6-3 to TRBJ2-1; D call uncertain. Trimming took off 10 bases at V and 0 bases at J, with 13 bases between the two ends. This CDR3 region has 14 residues. The germline CDR1 and CDR2 sequences are MNHEY and SVGEGT. CDR3 DNA: TGTGCCACCTCGCTTCCTAGCTCCTACAATGAGCAGTTCTTC. Translating it yields CATSLPSSYNEQFF.

The V and J genes are TRBV30 and TRBJ2-5, with D uncertain. Germline lookup yields CDR1 GTSNPN and CDR2 SVGIG (reference sequence). Trimming took 4 bases from V and 1 from J, leaving 13 bases between them. This CDR3 comprises 14 residues. This CDR3 is CAWNHQPLQETQYF. In nucleotides, the CDR3 is TGTGCCTGGAATCACCAGCCGCTCCAAGAGACCCAGTACTTC. The full variable domain, rest sourced from reference TRBV30 and TRBJ2-5, is SQTIHQWPATLVQPVGSPLSLECTVEGTSNPNLYWYRQAAGRGLQLLFYSVGIGQISSEVPQNLSASRPQDRQFILSSKKLLLSDSGFYLCAWNHQPLQETQYFGPGTRLLVL.

This clonotype was found many times. The gene calls are TRBV7-2 and TRBJ1-2; maybe TRBD1 (5 bases). V was trimmed by 3 bases and J by 2 bases, leaving 10 bases between them. The CDR3 consists of 14 residues. The germline V gene encodes CDR1 SGHTA and CDR2 FQGNSA. The CDR3 sequence: CASSFPGRNYGYTF. The CDR3 nucleotides are TGTGCCAGCAGCTTCCCGGGGCGGAACTATGGCTACACCTTC.

This clonotype was found many times. This chain joins TRBV7-6 and TRBJ1-5, with unresolved D. This CDR3 contains 14 residues. Germline CDR1 and CDR2: SGHVS and FNYEAQ. V dropped 0 bases and J dropped 5 bases, with 8 bases sitting between them. In DNA form, the CDR3 reads TGTGCCAGCAGCTTAGCGGGTAGAGATCAGCCCCAGCATTTT. Protein: CASSLAGRDQPQHF.

This clonotype was seen ten or more times. The V call is TRBV7-2, the J call TRBJ2-1; D gene ambiguous. Between the trimmed V and J ends, which lost 5 bases and 0 bases, there was a span of 8 bases. CDR1 and CDR2 (germline): SGHTA, FQGNSA. The CDR3 loop spans 14 amino acids. CDR3 coding DNA: TGTGCCAGCAGCGTACAAGTCTCCTACAATGAGCAGTTCTTC. Amino acid sequence: CASSVQVSYNEQFF. The full variable domain, in which reference TRBV7-2 and TRBJ2-1 provide the parts outside the CDR3, is GAGVSQSPSNKVTEKGKDVELRCDPISGHTALYWYRQSLGQGLEFLIYFQGNSAPDKSGLPSDRFSAERTGGSVSTLTIQRTQQEDSAVYLCASSVQVSYNEQFFGPGTRLTVL.

This clonotype was seen many times. CDR3 DNA sequence: TGTGCCAGCAGCTTAGTGATGGGTTACGAGCAGTACGTC. Translation: CASSLVMGYEQYV. This chain joins TRBV7-8 and TRBJ2-7; no clear D. The V gene's germline CDR1 is SGHVS and CDR2 FQNEAQ. Trimming pared 1 base from V and 4 bases from J, leaving 8 bases between. The CDR3 has 13 amino acids.

Concerning this clonotype itself: This clone may be a read error of a much larger clone one base away. J is TRBJ2-7 and V is TRBV7-2; weak D call: TRBD2 (6 bases). The V and J ends lost 1 base and 0 bases respectively, with 10 bases between them. This CDR3 is 15 amino acids long. Germline V CDR1 and CDR2: SGHTA, FQGNSA. This CDR3 is CASSLVDGGSYEQYF. The CDR3 coding sequence is TGTGCCAGCAGCTTAGTTGACGGGGGCTCCTACGAGCAGTACTTC.

This clonotype was detected a few times. The chain couples TRBV13 to TRBJ2-1; 8 bases align to TRBD1. V shed 5 bases and J 6 bases; nucleotides not matched to a gene: 6. The germline CDR1 and CDR2 sequences are PRHDT and FYEKMQ (reference sequence). The CDR3 runs to 14 residues. The CDR3, as DNA: TGTGCCAGCAGCAAGGGACAGGCGGCCAATGAGCAGTTCTTC. Residues: CASSKGQAANEQFF.

This clonotype was detected a few times. The chain is built from TRBV6-6 and TRBJ1-2; a possible D gene is TRBD1 (6 bases). The germline V gene has CDR1 MNHNY and CDR2 SVGAGI (reference sequence). The V end lost 2 bases, the J end lost 0 bases, and 10 bases lay between the germline ends. This CDR3 has 15 residues. The chain's CDR3 is CASSYRDIANYGYTF. The DNA for the CDR3 is TGTGCCAGCAGTTACCGGGACATAGCTAACTATGGCTACACCTTC.

The chain links TRBV12-3 or TRBV12-4 to TRBJ2-5; 12 bases match TRBD2. The CDR3 spans 15 residues. The junction had 3 bases not matched to a gene; V was cut back by 3 bases and J by 4 bases. CDR3 DNA: TGTGCCAGCAGTTTGACTAGCGGGAGTACAGAGACCCAGTACTTC. Protein product: CASSLTSGSTETQYF.

This rearrangement joins TRBV6-5 to TRBJ2-5, with TRBD2 identical over 10 bases. This CDR3 spans 16 amino acids. The trim removed 0 bases at V and 5 bases at J, leaving 6 bases unmatched. Germline CDR1 MNHEY, CDR2 SVGAGI. The CDR3 bases are TGTGCCAGCAGTTACTCGCTAGCGGGGGCAGGGGAGACCCAGTACTTC. Translating it yields CASSYSLAGAGETQYF.

This clonotype showed up many times. V gene TRBV7-8 combines with J gene TRBJ1-1; D is undetermined. CDR1 and CDR2 from the germline V gene are SGHVS and FQNEAQ. V lost 4 bases and J 2 bases, leaving 11 bases between the germline ends. This CDR3 region has 14 residues. The CDR3 nucleotides are TGTGCCAGCAGCTCTCCCCGGACCAACACTGAAGCTTTCTTT. It yields the protein CASSSPRTNTEAFF.

This clonotype has a count of ten or more. This chain links TRBV7-9 with TRBJ2-2; 8 bases map to TRBD2. The CDR3 totals 17 residues. J gave up 5 bases and V 7 bases, and 15 bases lay outside the gene matches. Germline V lookup: CDR1 SEHNR, CDR2 FQNEAQ (reference sequence). CDR3 DNA: TGTGCCAGCACTTTCGGTAGCGGGACCTTTTTAACCGGGGAGCTGTTTTTT. The encoded protein is CASTFGSGTFLTGELFF.

This clonotype has a count of ten or more. The chain combines TRBV12-3 or TRBV12-4 with TRBJ2-1, with 7 bases lining up with TRBD2. The CDR3 consists of 13 residues. V dropped 3 bases and J dropped 6; count of bases not matched to a gene: 2. CDR3 loop: CASSFGGGNEQFF. The CDR3 DNA reads as TGTGCCAGCAGTTTTGGCGGGGGCAATGAGCAGTTCTTC.